What follows are 9 T cell receptor beta chains derived from one specimen sequenced in a study of T cells after yellow fever vaccination. TCRdb fed the 5' RACE reads into MiXCR, producing one record per CDR3 protein. The sample has roughly 520,000 distinct CDR3 sequences; 21% are singletons. The sequencing here drew on PBMCs, taken 21 days after the first yellow fever vaccination. The receptors derive from a man aged 18 to 30 who received the YFV17D yellow fever vaccine.

This chain's CDR3 is CASSSPGGGQGYYEQYF. CDR3 bases: TGTGCCAGCAGCTCCCCGGGAGGGGGACAGGGGTACTACGAGCAGTACTTC. J is TRBJ2-7 and V is TRBV7-2; 10 nucleotides align to TRBD1. Unmatched junction bases numbered 12, after V lost 4 bases and J lost 3 bases. Germline CDR1 reads SGHTA; CDR2 reads FQGNSA. This CDR3 has 17 residues. The full variable domain, in which reference TRBV7-2 and TRBJ2-7 provide the parts outside the CDR3, is GAGVSQSPSNKVTEKGKDVELRCDPISGHTALYWYRQSLGQGLEFLIYFQGNSAPDKSGLPSDRFSAERTGGSVSTLTIQRTQQEDSAVYLCASSSPGGGQGYYEQYFGPGTRLTVT.

This clonotype has a handful of counts. This rearrangement joins TRBV29-1 to TRBJ1-1; no definite D call. The CDR3 has 12 residues. Germline CDR1 reads SQVTM; CDR2 reads ANQGSEA. With 6 bases removed from V and 0 bases from J, the gap between germline ends came to 8 bases. CDR3 sequence: CSVTRMNTEAFF. The DNA of the CDR3 is TGCAGCGTCACGCGGATGAACACTGAAGCTTTCTTT. Supplemented by reference TRBV29-1 and TRBJ1-1, the full variable domain reads SAVISQKPSRDICQRGTSLTIQCQVDSQVTMMFWYRQQPGQSLTLIATANQGSEATYESGFVIDKFPISRPNLTFSTLTVSNMSPEDSSIYLCSVTRMNTEAFFGQGTRLTVV.

At least ten counts were recorded for this clonotype. The chain carries TRBV20-1 and TRBJ1-5; tentative D call: TRBD1 (6 bases). CDR1 is DFQATT, CDR2 SNEGSKA, per germline (reference sequence). The CDR3 runs 12 residues. Deletions cut 3 bases from V and 6 bases from J, with 9 bases between. The CDR3 reads CSARGGGQPQHF. The CDR3, as DNA: TGCAGTGCTAGGGGAGGGGGTCAGCCCCAGCATTTT.

This clonotype occurred a few times. J is TRBJ1-5 and V is TRBV19, with D hard to call. Germline V gives CDR1 LNHDA, CDR2 SQIVND (reference sequence). V lost 0 bases and J 4 bases, leaving 7 bases between the germline ends. The CDR3 has 14 residues. DNA of the CDR3: TGTGCCAGTAGTATAGAGGAGGTTAATCAGCCCCAGCATTTT. Residues: CASSIEEVNQPQHF.

The rearrangement joins TRBV27 to TRBJ2-1, with 9 bases aligning to TRBD1. Germline V lookup: CDR1 MNHEY, CDR2 SMNVEV (reference sequence). The CDR3 has 14 residues. Unmatched junction bases numbered 3, after V lost 3 bases and J lost 6 bases. The CDR3 DNA reads as TGTGCCAGCAGTTTTGGGACAGGGTTCAATGAGCAGTTCTTC. Translation gives CASSFGTGFNEQFF.

In its sample, this clonotype was seen a few times. This chain links TRBV20-1 with TRBJ2-7, with 7 bases that match TRBD2. This CDR3 spans 12 amino acids. V was pared by 3 bases and J by 3 bases, with 2 bases of the junction left unmatched. Germline lookup yields CDR1 DFQATT and CDR2 SNEGSKA (reference sequence). CDR3 in amino acids: CSASGRLYEQYF. CDR3 nucleotide sequence: TGCAGTGCTAGCGGGAGGCTCTACGAGCAGTACTTC.

Here the CDR3 reads CASSARLGSYEQYV. The CDR3 nucleotides are TGTGCCAGCAGCGCCCGACTAGGTTCCTACGAGCAGTACGTC. The gene calls are TRBV11-2 and TRBJ2-7; D possibly corresponds to TRBD2 (6 bases). Trimming cost V 5 bases and J 1 base, with 12 bases left between them. CDR1 and CDR2 from the germline V gene are SGHAT and FQNNGV. This CDR3 is built from 14 residues.

This sequence joins TRBV14 and TRBJ2-7, with TRBD2 identical over 12 bases. The J segment lost 4 bases and the V segment lost 3 bases, leaving 4 bases of the junction unmatched. Germline assignment: CDR1 SGHDN and CDR2 FVKESK. The CDR3 sequence is 15 residues long. Written as DNA, the CDR3 is TGTGCCAGCAGCCATAGACTAGCGGGAGAGTACGAGCAGTACTTC. This translates into CASSHRLAGEYEQYF.

This clonotype was counted a few times. A read error may produce the germline difference seen at one junction end. The gene calls are TRBV10-3 and TRBJ1-1; no reliable D call. Germline CDR1 is ENHRY and CDR2 is SYGVKD. The CDR3 contains 12 residues. The chain's CDR3 is CAISEVNNEAFF. For the CDR3, the DNA is TGTGCCATCAGTGAGGTCAACAATGAAGCTTTCTTT.